A selection of T cell receptor beta chains follows, all from one sample in a study of blood T cell repertoires in COVID-19. Sequenced by immunoSEQ multiplex PCR; TCRdb stores in-frame clones only, minus some. The table records 23,000 or so clones, around 86% of them present only once. The sample consisted of peripheral blood. Receptor source: a woman in her seventies with active COVID-19. Both conserved end residues are part of each CDR3.

v_gene: TRBV6-2/TRBV6-3
j_gene: TRBJ2-3
CDR3aa: CASSWVAGFGTDTQYF

v_gene: TRBV6-5
j_gene: TRBJ2-7
CDR3aa: CASSYGPGGQYEQYF

v_gene: TRBV3-1/TRBV3-2
j_gene: TRBJ2-7
CDR3aa: CASSPSVPGGEQYF

v_gene: TRBV15
j_gene: TRBJ2-5
CDR3aa: CATSRGAGHFSQETQYF

v_gene: TRBV5-5
j_gene: TRBJ2-5
CDR3aa: CASSFARDYLTQYF

v_gene: TRBV27
j_gene: TRBJ1-3
CDR3aa: CASSPSQGNSGNTIYF

v_gene: TRBV6-6
j_gene: TRBJ2-7
CDR3aa: CASSSTSGGRYEQYF

v_gene: TRBV18
j_gene: TRBJ1-5
CDR3aa: CASSASGIGQPQHF

v_gene: TRBV5-1
j_gene: TRBJ2-3
CDR3aa: CASSEGTSGLLDTQYF

v_gene: TRBV9
j_gene: TRBJ2-5
CDR3aa: CATFPVQNPTATRETQYF

v_gene: TRBV12-3/TRBV12-4
j_gene: TRBJ1-1
CDR3aa: CASSRGGPEAFF

v_gene: TRBV7-8
j_gene: TRBJ1-4
CDR3aa: CASSLSGRVGLNEKLFF

v_gene: TRBV5-8
j_gene: TRBJ1-3
CDR3aa: CASSPRGSGNTIYF

v_gene: TRBV19
j_gene: TRBJ1-6
CDR3aa: CASTPFVEPRSGTLYSPLHF

v_gene: TRBV28
j_gene: TRBJ1-2
CDR3aa: CASSSTGFGYTF

v_gene: TRBV18
j_gene: TRBJ2-7
CDR3aa: CASSLGLAGGISYEQYF

v_gene: TRBV5-1
j_gene: TRBJ1-1
CDR3aa: CASSLKGELGTEAFF

v_gene: TRBV19
j_gene: TRBJ2-1
CDR3aa: CASSTGTGAYNEQFF

v_gene: TRBV18
j_gene: TRBJ1-4
CDR3aa: CASSRYDTGATNEKLFF

v_gene: TRBV5-1
j_gene: TRBJ2-7
CDR3aa: CASSQPRDSAYEQYF

v_gene: TRBV6-6
j_gene: TRBJ2-4
CDR3aa: CASSYVDQRGNQYF

v_gene: TRBV6-5
j_gene: TRBJ2-3
CDR3aa: CASSQGLAGADTQYF

v_gene: TRBV7-8
j_gene: TRBJ1-1
CDR3aa: CASSRLLRAFF

v_gene: TRBV27
j_gene: TRBJ1-6
CDR3aa: CASTSGRADNSPLHF

v_gene: TRBV7-2
j_gene: TRBJ2-3
CDR3aa: CASSLIKASADTQYF

v_gene: TRBV3-1/TRBV3-2
j_gene: TRBJ1-1
CDR3aa: CASRGGTEAFF

v_gene: TRBV6-1
j_gene: TRBJ1-6
CDR3aa: CASSVNSLSYNSPLHF

v_gene: TRBV15
j_gene: TRBJ2-3
CDR3aa: CATSRDRSSGGTDTQYF

v_gene: TRBV5-5
j_gene: TRBJ1-2
CDR3aa: CASSLGDRVGYTF

v_gene: TRBV5-5
j_gene: TRBJ2-5
CDR3aa: CASSGQDRGVQETQYF

v_gene: TRBV5-4
j_gene: TRBJ2-2
CDR3aa: CASSPWGGAITGELFF

v_gene: TRBV7-2
j_gene: TRBJ1-3
CDR3aa: CASSLEYSGNTIYF

v_gene: TRBV28
j_gene: TRBJ2-5
CDR3aa: CASSTNRGLMETQYF

v_gene: TRBV29-1
j_gene: TRBJ1-1
CDR3aa: CSVEDLSGRGTEAFF

v_gene: TRBV7-9
j_gene: TRBJ1-5
CDR3aa: CASSLDGNQPQHF

v_gene: TRBV24-1
j_gene: TRBJ2-7
CDR3aa: CATSESGTGGHYEQYF

v_gene: TRBV7-2
j_gene: TRBJ2-2
CDR3aa: CASATPGQGKNTGELFF

v_gene: TRBV12-3/TRBV12-4
j_gene: TRBJ1-2
CDR3aa: CASSSGLWGYTF

v_gene: TRBV15
j_gene: TRBJ1-6
CDR3aa: CATSRSGQGNSPLHF

v_gene: TRBV7-3
j_gene: TRBJ2-2
CDR3aa: CASSVQGAISGELFF

v_gene: TRBV18
j_gene: TRBJ2-2
CDR3aa: CASSPKSGQEKGNTGELFF

v_gene: TRBV11-3
j_gene: TRBJ2-5
CDR3aa: CASSRGLAGAQETQYF

v_gene: TRBV7-2
j_gene: TRBJ2-3
CDR3aa: CASSLDRGHTDTQYF

v_gene: TRBV5-4
j_gene: TRBJ2-3
CDR3aa: CASSLWRNTQYF

v_gene: TRBV24-1
j_gene: TRBJ1-1
CDR3aa: CATSDPTGGFPEAFF

v_gene: TRBV5-1
j_gene: TRBJ1-2
CDR3aa: CASSLVSDRVGYTF

v_gene: TRBV6-6
j_gene: TRBJ2-1
CDR3aa: CASRWGQPYNEQFF

v_gene: TRBV28
j_gene: TRBJ2-3
CDR3aa: CASSLTGTSRTDTQYF

v_gene: TRBV7-8
j_gene: TRBJ1-6
CDR3aa: CASSLGDRGHNSPLHF

v_gene: TRBV7-7
j_gene: TRBJ2-2
CDR3aa: CASSPAQQGTGELFF

v_gene: TRBV6-2/TRBV6-3
j_gene: TRBJ2-2
CDR3aa: CASRYGLAGTGELFF

v_gene: TRBV7-9
j_gene: TRBJ1-2
CDR3aa: CASSLVAGQDNYGYTF

v_gene: TRBV7-2
j_gene: TRBJ2-7
CDR3aa: CASSLGLAGLGEQYF

v_gene: TRBV6-1
j_gene: TRBJ1-5
CDR3aa: CASSEQSRTNQPQHF

v_gene: TRBV9
j_gene: TRBJ2-7
CDR3aa: CASSTGTGAYEQYF

v_gene: TRBV2
j_gene: TRBJ1-2
CDR3aa: CASILDRGSGYTF

v_gene: TRBV11-2
j_gene: TRBJ1-4
CDR3aa: CASSSGPTNEKLFF

v_gene: TRBV4-3
j_gene: TRBJ1-4
CDR3aa: CASSHPGQIANEKLFF

v_gene: TRBV6-1
j_gene: TRBJ2-3
CDR3aa: CASSDLTGTSTDTQYF

v_gene: TRBV18
j_gene: TRBJ1-1
CDR3aa: CASSPQGKGFMNTEAFF